This TCR beta chain came from a study of shared clonotypes between healthy human individuals (TCRdb year 2020). A note on the overall study: The cohort comprised two women and three men aged 18 to 49 years. For each donor, CD4 naive and CD4 memory were each run on three plates, CD8 naive on two plates, and CD8 memory on one plate. Blood TCR repertoires of a handful of healthy adults were deeply sequenced to estimate repertoire size and the extent of clonotype sharing between individuals. To increase sequencing depth and limit assay-specific biases, different laboratories used diverse techniques to prepare libraries and sequence TCR repertoires. Per donor, leukapheresis produced somewhere between about 0.8 and 9 billion PBMCs.

What the authors observed across the whole study: Sampling was restricted to blood, and TCR repertoires in tissues likely differ from the TCR repertoires found in blood. Across several donors, approximately 4.6% of naive CD4, approximately 3.6% of naive CD8, 2% to 2.5% of memory CD4, and 0.3% to 0.45% of memory CD8 clonotypes were shared. Naive subsets generally had larger estimated clonotype richness than memory subsets did. Pairwise subsampling led to the expectation that sequencing depth would affect the degree of clonotype sharing among donors. The genetic and exposure-history diversity represented was limited by the small number of donors. Compared with non-shared clonotypes, clonotypes shared by all four sorted-subset donors had higher generation probabilities. Even with the large sequencing depth, rarefaction of the sorted-subset datasets indicated that sequencing was incomplete.

TCR CDR3 regions were amplified from genomic DNA by multiplex PCR using the deep immunoSEQ assay. Genomic DNA extracted from each cell subset was distributed evenly over all wells of several immunoSEQ 96-well plates, and each plate served as one replicate. For sorted subsets, approximately 200 ng of genomic DNA, equivalent to about 30,000 T cell genomes, went into each replicate PCR. Purified libraries were quantified with a Qubit 3.0 fluorometer, sized on a Bioanalyzer 2100, and re-quantified with the KAPA Library Quantification kit. Every immunoSEQ 96-well plate was sequenced on a dedicated single-read 150-cycle Illumina NextSeq 550 flow cell. On the study's bioinformatics: The immunoSEQ output contained only junctional sequences without quality scores, so filtering could not match that applied to full-length reads. Sequences were annotated with PyIR, a Python wrapper for IgBLAST v1.9, and V/J genes and CDR3 were assigned using IMGT germline references. Reads were filtered out if the reads had weak V/J assignments (E-value above 1e-6), no CDR3, stop codons, out-of-frame junctions, or ambiguous translated residues. V3J clonotypes were defined as sequences sharing the same inferred V gene, J gene, and CDR3 amino acid sequence. To compute the percentage overlap between repertoires, the number of shared unique clonotypes was divided by the size of the smaller repertoire. Richness of each repertoire was evaluated using RTK rarefaction, the Chao1 estimator, and Recon v2.1 estimates of unobserved clonotypes. For all TCRbeta clonotypes obtained by the gDNA method from a handful of donors, generation probabilities were computed with OLGA. TCRdb stores this immuneACCESS table with in-frame sequences only. Part of the clones is absent; in the studies checked, under half of the shortfall reflects unresolved V genes, and no reason is known for the rest. That table supplies the V and J calls and clone size; D and trimming were determined from the DNA. The table for this sample lists millions of clones; over 85% of them were counted only once. The biggest ten clones account for approximately 1.2% of the sample.

CD8 naive samples consisted of CD45RO-negative cells that were positively selected for CCR7, yielding a CD45RA+CCR7+ population without TemRA cells. The donors were healthy, HIV-negative adults who had no recently reported acute infections or vaccinations. Every donor was a Caucasian adult residing in Nashville, Tennessee, USA. After blood collection by leukapheresis, PBMCs were isolated using Ficoll-Histopaque density gradient centrifugation and then cryopreserved in the vapor phase of liquid nitrogen. Analytical flow cytometry was used to check the purity and quantity of every magnetically sorted T cell population. From each sorted fraction, genomic DNA was isolated and quantified by UV absorbance on a Nanodrop 2000c. CDR3 length: 15 amino acids, cysteine to phenylalanine. Only CDR3 DNA is held: 45 bases, read in frame from base 1. V loses 2 bases of germline sequence and J loses 8 bases, and the interval between the two ends is 18 bases. The germline V gene provides CDR1 MNHNS and CDR2 SASEGT.

A word on this clone: Its antigen is still unknown. Within one base of it there is no much larger clone, and no base qualities were kept.

The clonotype originates from a man younger than 30 in good health. Specimen: naive CD8+ T cells sorted from blood. The sample's cell subset or site label is to be understood as: CD45RA+CCR7+. The V gene is TRBV6-1 and the J gene is TRBJ1-2, with an unclear D gene assignment. Here is the DNA: TGTGCCAGCAGTGAATCAGGCAGCCCAACGGGGGGCTACACCTTC. This encodes CASSESGSPTGGYTF.